A selection of T cell receptor beta chains follows, all from one sample in a study of cytomegalovirus exposure and HLA in healthy donors. Here immunoSEQ multiplex PCR was the method, and the copy in TCRdb shows in-frame clones only, minus some. Of over 150,000 clones in the sample, about 80% were seen once. Material for sequencing was PBMCs. These receptors were collected from a man between 25 and 39 years old in good health and CMV-seropositive. The CDR3 runs from the conserved cysteine through the conserved F or W. Each record gives: clone size, D gene, V gene, J gene, CDR3 protein, CDR3 DNA. D genes are given only for firm matches. Some rows mark clone size as missing; the rest say once, few, many or name a class of expanded clone.

>-|-|TRBV6-5|TRBJ1-2
CASSRGSTGYTF
TGTGCCAGCAGCCGCGGAAGTACTGGCTACACCTTC
>few|-|TRBV27|TRBJ1-1
CASSLSRGFAEAFF
TGTGCCAGCAGTCTATCCAGGGGATTCGCTGAAGCTTTCTTT
>-|-|TRBV7-9|TRBJ2-5
CASSLGAVKETQYF
TGTGCCAGCAGCTTAGGTGCAGTTAAAGAGACCCAGTACTTC
>-|TRBD2|TRBV9|TRBJ2-5
CASSVDGTSGLRTQYF
TGTGCCAGCAGCGTAGACGGGACTAGCGGACTCAGGACCCAGTACTTC
>-|-|TRBV6-5|TRBJ2-7
CASSRDTAFHEQYF
TGTGCCAGCAGCCGGGACACCGCCTTCCACGAGCAGTACTTC
>few|TRBD1|TRBV2|TRBJ1-2
CASRQDRQGNGYTF
TGTGCCAGCAGGCAAGACCGACAGGGAAATGGCTACACCTTC
>-|-|TRBV12-5|TRBJ1-2
CASGAPLAGGYTF
TGTGCTAGTGGTGCCCCCCTGGCGGGGGGCTACACCTTC
>once|-|TRBV4-3|TRBJ2-1
CASSQVAAYNEQFF
TGCGCCAGCAGCCAAGTCGCGGCATACAATGAGCAGTTCTTC
>-|TRBD2|TRBV10-2|TRBJ2-5
CASREGRGGKETQYF
TGCGCCAGCCGAGAGGGCCGGGGGGGCAAAGAGACCCAGTACTTC
>-|TRBD1|TRBV2|TRBJ2-7
CASSDPTGSSSYEQYF
TGTGCCAGCAGTGATCCGACAGGGTCGAGCTCCTACGAGCAGTACTTC
>-|TRBD1|TRBV7-2|TRBJ2-7
CASSTWTGPSYEQYF
TGTGCCAGCAGCACCTGGACAGGACCTTCCTACGAGCAGTACTTC
>once|TRBD1|TRBV5-1|TRBJ2-7
CASSRGQGSSYEQYF
TGCGCCAGCAGCCGGGGACAGGGGAGCTCCTACGAGCAGTACTTC
>-|TRBD1|TRBV28|TRBJ2-7
CASNGQGTTYEQYF
TGTGCCAGCAACGGACAGGGGACCACCTACGAGCAGTACTTC
>-|-|TRBV6-6|TRBJ2-7
CATPLEQYF
TGTGCCACCCCCCTGGAGCAGTACTTC
>-|-|TRBV6-1|TRBJ1-6
CATQESNSPLHF
TGTGCCACACAAGAATCTAATTCACCCCTCCACTTT
>-|TRBD2|TRBV11-2|TRBJ2-2
CASSTGKRGVNTGELFF
TGTGCCAGCAGCACAGGGAAGCGGGGGGTGAACACCGGGGAGCTGTTTTTT
>-|-|TRBV2|TRBJ1-1
CASSEDLQTNTEAFF
TGTGCCAGCAGTGAAGACTTACAGACGAACACTGAAGCTTTCTTT
>-|-|TRBV25-1|TRBJ1-6
CASSDSGDSPLHF
TGTGCCAGCAGTGACTCAGGGGATTCACCCCTCCACTTT
>-|TRBD1|TRBV5-1|TRBJ2-5
CASSLEGQQETQYF
TGCGCCAGCAGCTTGGAGGGACAGCAAGAGACCCAGTACTTC
>-|TRBD1|TRBV5-6|TRBJ1-6
CASSPRQGRSPLHF
TGTGCCAGCAGCCCACGACAGGGACGATCACCCCTCCACTTT
>-|-|TRBV6-5|TRBJ1-1
CASLRGGNTEAFF
TGTGCCAGTCTCCGAGGGGGGAACACTGAAGCTTTCTTT
>-|-|TRBV9|TRBJ1-5
CASSRGSQPQHF
TGTGCCAGCAGCCGGGGGAGTCAGCCCCAGCATTTT
>-|-|TRBV7-2|TRBJ2-2
CASSQSGWTDNTGELFF
TGTGCCAGCAGCCAGTCTGGATGGACTGATAACACCGGGGAGCTGTTTTTT